A selection of T cell receptor beta chains follows, all from one sample in a study of T cells in Graves' hyperthyroidism and ophthalmopathy. MiXCR, applied by TCRdb to the multiplex PCR reads, yields one record per CDR3 protein. This repertoire shows nearly 600,000 distinct CDR3 sequences, more than 13% found once; its top ten account for 7% to 9%. The sample comprised blood. These TCRs come from a woman aged 18-29 years with Graves' ophthalmopathy. Each CDR3 is given with its conserved first and last residue. Rows may omit the clone size; those that give it use once, few, many or a size class.

cdr3_length clone_size j_call v_call cdr3_aa
15 many TRBJ2-1 TRBV3-1 CASSYGAGGPGEQFF
13 few TRBJ1-2 TRBV12-3/TRBV12-4 CATSWGQSGGYTF
16 few TRBJ1-5 TRBV4-3 CASSQDRWQGNQPQHF
12 NA TRBJ1-6 TRBV6-4 CASSEGSSPLHF
18 NA TRBJ2-3 TRBV4-1 CASSQDRLTGGRTDTQYF
15 many TRBJ1-2 TRBV6-1 CASSSTQGFGYGYTF
14 many TRBJ1-5 TRBV11-2 CASSVDRDAQPQHF
11 many TRBJ2-3 TRBV28 CASPSTDTQYF
12 many TRBJ2-7 TRBV10-3 CATGQGAKGQYF
17 many TRBJ2-1 TRBV2 CASSILGATPTGNEQFF
16 many TRBJ2-7 TRBV7-9 CASSEGTSGISYEQYF
14 many TRBJ1-2 TRBV5-1 CASSLPLVGSGYTF
15 many TRBJ1-4 TRBV27 CASSLNPRGNEKLFF
12 many TRBJ1-5 TRBV28 CASSPPNQPQHF
15 many TRBJ1-1 TRBV7-9 CASSLGNRGFTEAFF
16 many TRBJ2-1 TRBV18 CASSPPVAGGVNEQFF
15 many TRBJ2-1 TRBV5-1 CASSPGTSGMGEQFF
20 NA TRBJ2-5 TRBV4-1 CASSQGTAPRLAGVGETQYF
15 few TRBJ2-3 TRBV28 CASKDSGSSTDTQYF
21 few TRBJ2-7 TRBV7-6 CASSLRPPDPRDRQLRNEQYF
13 few TRBJ1-2 TRBV24-1 CATSDLGGYGYTF
18 few TRBJ2-3 TRBV6-1 CASCDGRREAGRTDTQYF
15 many TRBJ2-3 TRBV30 CAWSVFGGMGDTQYF
16 many TRBJ1-1 TRBV12-3/TRBV12-4 CASSPQGGRMNTEAFF
14 many TRBJ2-2 TRBV6-1 CASRPGAETGELFF
11 NA TRBJ2-3 TRBV29-1 CSVTGVDTQYF
19 once TRBJ2-1 TRBV11-1 CASSLARGLAGGRYNEQFF
13 many TRBJ2-1 TRBV7-9 CASSLGQSNEQFF
13 many TRBJ2-7 TRBV2 CASTNSGTSKEYF
17 few TRBJ2-1 TRBV7-9 CASSHGTSGSSYNEQFF
14 many TRBJ2-5 TRBV18 CASSATGNQETQYF
14 many TRBJ2-1 TRBV27 CAISRGERRNEQFF
14 many TRBJ2-1 TRBV29-1 CSVDRQGSGNEQFF
18 many TRBJ2-7 TRBV15 CATSRDIMGTGALYEQYF
13 many TRBJ1-2 TRBV30 CAWSVSGTDGYTF
16 many TRBJ2-3 TRBV2 CASSEAYRSSTDTQYF
15 few TRBJ2-1 TRBV4-1 CASTLQREGANEQFF
13 many TRBJ1-2 TRBV28 CASSFTGNYGYTF
16 few TRBJ1-4 TRBV5-4 CASSRGQPSFNEKLFF
14 NA TRBJ2-7 TRBV4-2 CASSQERASYEQYF
14 NA TRBJ2-7 TRBV2 CASSYRISSYEQYF
15 many TRBJ1-6 TRBV10-3 CAIKTGEVVDSPLHF
14 NA TRBJ1-3 TRBV12-3/TRBV12-4 CASRTGGTGNTIYF
13 few TRBJ2-7 TRBV30 CAWNPGHPYEQYF
13 many TRBJ1-5 TRBV2 CASIQLLNQPQHF
14 many TRBJ2-7 TRBV7-2 CASSLGGQGLEQYF
16 many TRBJ2-2 TRBV11-1 CASSLGGSGSAGELFF
15 many TRBJ2-1 TRBV29-1 CSARDSRTNYNEQFF
15 few TRBJ2-1 TRBV27 CASSLPPTRYNEQFF
17 NA TRBJ2-2 TRBV27 CASSFSLAGVGTGELFF
20 many TRBJ1-1 TRBV6-1 CASSEPHWRGASIWGTEAFF
14 many TRBJ1-2 TRBV28 CASRGTGTNYGYTF
13 many TRBJ1-1 TRBV9 CASTGTEGTEAFF
13 few TRBJ1-2 TRBV19 CASSPRTGLGYTF
14 many TRBJ2-1 TRBV7-9 CAVHARSGGNEQFF
13 many TRBJ1-1 TRBV30 CAWSVGSNTEAFF
14 many TRBJ2-1 TRBV28 CASMDIDSYNEQFF
16 many TRBJ2-3 TRBV5-1 CASSLVNRLSTDTQYF